This T cell receptor beta chain was identified in a study of blood T cells in healthy people across ages. Findings and limits, study-wide: Unsorted PBMCs ruled out conclusive naive versus antigen-experienced comparison. Among long-lived donors, naive CD4+ cells were more numerous and diversity higher than in aged donors.

A minimum of 7 million PBMCs was isolated per sample. This clonotype came up a few times. As yet, its antigen is unknown. V shed 4 bases and J shed 7 bases, with 16 bases lying between them. The CDR3 has 14 amino acids. Through a sample-barcoded 5' primer and a J-beta primer mix, a second PCR was run for roughly 7 to 12 cycles. Each cDNA molecule was tagged by a template-switch adaptor with 12 random nucleotides. TCRdb itself ran the 5' RACE reads through MiXCR, one entry per CDR3 protein. The sample holds hundreds of thousands of distinct CDR3 sequences, around 24% seen once. Separately, the same data were catalogued under a study of T cells of mothers and their children.

This receptor was obtained from a boy younger than 18 in good health. The chain links TRBV12-3 or TRBV12-4 to TRBJ1-1; D uncertain. Sequencing used blood. In DNA, the CDR3 is TGTGCCAGCAGTTCTTGGACGGCAGGCCGTGAAGCTTTCTTT. This codes for CASSSWTAGREAFF.